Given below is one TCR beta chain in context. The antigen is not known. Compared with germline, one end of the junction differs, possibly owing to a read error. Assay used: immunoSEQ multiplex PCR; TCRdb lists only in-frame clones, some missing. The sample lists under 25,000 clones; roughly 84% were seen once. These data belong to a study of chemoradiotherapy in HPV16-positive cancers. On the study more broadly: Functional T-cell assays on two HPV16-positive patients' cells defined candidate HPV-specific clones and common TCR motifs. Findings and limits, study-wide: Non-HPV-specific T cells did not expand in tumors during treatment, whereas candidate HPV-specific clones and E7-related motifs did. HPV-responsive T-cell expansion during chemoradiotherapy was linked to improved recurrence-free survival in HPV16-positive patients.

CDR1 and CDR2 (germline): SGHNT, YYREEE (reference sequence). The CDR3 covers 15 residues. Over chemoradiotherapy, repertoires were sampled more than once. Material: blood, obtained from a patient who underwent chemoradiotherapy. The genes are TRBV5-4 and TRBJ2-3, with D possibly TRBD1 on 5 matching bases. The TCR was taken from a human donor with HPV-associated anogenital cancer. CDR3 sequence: CASSLDRRGTGTQYF. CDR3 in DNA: TGTGCCAGCAGCTTGGACAGGCGTGGCACAGGTACGCAGTATTTT.